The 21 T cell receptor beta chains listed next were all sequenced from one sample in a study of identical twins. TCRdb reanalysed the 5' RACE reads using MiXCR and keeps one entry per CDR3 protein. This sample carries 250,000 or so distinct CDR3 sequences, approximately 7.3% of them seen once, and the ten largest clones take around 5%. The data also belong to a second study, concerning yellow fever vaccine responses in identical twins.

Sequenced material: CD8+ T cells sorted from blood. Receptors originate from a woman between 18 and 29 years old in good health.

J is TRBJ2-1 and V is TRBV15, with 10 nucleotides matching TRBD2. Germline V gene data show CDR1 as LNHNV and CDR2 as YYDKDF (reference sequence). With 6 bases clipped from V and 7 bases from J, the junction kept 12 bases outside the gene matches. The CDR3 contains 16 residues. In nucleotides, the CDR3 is TGTGCCACCAGAGAGGAGCGGGAGGGAAGAGGGAATGAGCAGTTCTTC. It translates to CATREEREGRGNEQFF.

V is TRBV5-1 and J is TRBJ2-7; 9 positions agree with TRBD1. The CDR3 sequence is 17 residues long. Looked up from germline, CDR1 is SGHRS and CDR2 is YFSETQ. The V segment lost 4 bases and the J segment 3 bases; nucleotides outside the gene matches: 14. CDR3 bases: TGCGCCAGCAGCGACGTGATCCCGGACAGGGGCCTCTACGAGCAGTACTTC. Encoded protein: CASSDVIPDRGLYEQYF.

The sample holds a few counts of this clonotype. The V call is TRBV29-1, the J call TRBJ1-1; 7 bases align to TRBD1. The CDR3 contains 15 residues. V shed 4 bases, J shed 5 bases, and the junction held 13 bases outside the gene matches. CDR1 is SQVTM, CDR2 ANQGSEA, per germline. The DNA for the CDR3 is TGCAGCGTTGGGAACTTTAACAGGGGAGATACTGAAGCTTTCTTT. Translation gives CSVGNFNRGDTEAFF.

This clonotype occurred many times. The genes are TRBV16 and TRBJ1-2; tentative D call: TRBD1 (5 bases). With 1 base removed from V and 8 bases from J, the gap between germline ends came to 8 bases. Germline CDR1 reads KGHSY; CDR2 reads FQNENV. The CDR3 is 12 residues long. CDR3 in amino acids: CASSQWGEGYTF. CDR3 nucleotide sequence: TGTGCCAGCAGCCAATGGGGGGAAGGCTACACCTTC.

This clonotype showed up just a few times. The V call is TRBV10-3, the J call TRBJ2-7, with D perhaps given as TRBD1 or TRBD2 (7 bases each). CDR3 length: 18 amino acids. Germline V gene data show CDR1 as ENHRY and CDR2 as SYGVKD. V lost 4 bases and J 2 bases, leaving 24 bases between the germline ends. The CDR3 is CAISGASNTAGGAYEQYF. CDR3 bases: TGTGCCATCAGTGGAGCCAGCAACACGGCAGGGGGGGCCTACGAGCAGTACTTC.

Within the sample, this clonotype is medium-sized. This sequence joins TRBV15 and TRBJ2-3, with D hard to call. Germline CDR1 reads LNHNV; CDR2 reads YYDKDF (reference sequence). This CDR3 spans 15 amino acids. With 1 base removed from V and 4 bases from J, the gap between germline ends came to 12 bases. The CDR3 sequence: CATSRASSGPDTQYF. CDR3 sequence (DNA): TGTGCCACCAGCAGAGCCTCTAGTGGTCCAGATACGCAGTATTTT.

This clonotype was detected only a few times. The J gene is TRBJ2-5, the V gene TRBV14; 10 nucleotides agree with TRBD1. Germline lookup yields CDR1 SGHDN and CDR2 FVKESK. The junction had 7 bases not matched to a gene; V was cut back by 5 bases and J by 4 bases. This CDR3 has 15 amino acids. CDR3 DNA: TGTGCCAGCAGCATTCTGCGGGACAGGGGAGAGACCCAGTACTTC. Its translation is CASSILRDRGETQYF.

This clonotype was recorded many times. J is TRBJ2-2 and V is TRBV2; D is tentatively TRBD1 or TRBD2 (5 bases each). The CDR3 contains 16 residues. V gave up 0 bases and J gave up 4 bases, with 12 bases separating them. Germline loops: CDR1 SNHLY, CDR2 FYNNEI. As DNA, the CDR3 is TGTGCCAGCAGTGAAGCGAGGGGTTCGGTCACCGGGGAGCTGTTTTTT. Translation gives CASSEARGSVTGELFF.

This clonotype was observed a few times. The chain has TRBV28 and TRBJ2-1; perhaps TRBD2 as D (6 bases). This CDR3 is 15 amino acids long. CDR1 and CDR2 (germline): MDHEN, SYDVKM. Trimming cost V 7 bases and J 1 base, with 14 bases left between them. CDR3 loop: CASTLGDSSYNEQFF. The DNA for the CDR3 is TGTGCCAGCACCTTGGGGGACTCATCCTACAATGAGCAGTTCTTC.

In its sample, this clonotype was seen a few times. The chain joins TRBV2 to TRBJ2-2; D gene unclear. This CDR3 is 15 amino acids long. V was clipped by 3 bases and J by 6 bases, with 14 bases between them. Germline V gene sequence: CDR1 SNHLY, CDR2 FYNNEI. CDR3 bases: TGTGCCAGCAGTGAGTGGACGGCATCCCCCGGGGAGCTGTTTTTT. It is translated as CASSEWTASPGELFF.

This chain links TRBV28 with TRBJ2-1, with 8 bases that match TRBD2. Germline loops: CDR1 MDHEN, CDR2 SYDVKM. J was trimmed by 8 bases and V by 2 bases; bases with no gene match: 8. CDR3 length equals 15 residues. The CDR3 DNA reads TGTGCCAGCAGTTTAGCGGGAGGAGTGTACTATGAGCAGTTCTTC. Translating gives CASSLAGGVYYEQFF.

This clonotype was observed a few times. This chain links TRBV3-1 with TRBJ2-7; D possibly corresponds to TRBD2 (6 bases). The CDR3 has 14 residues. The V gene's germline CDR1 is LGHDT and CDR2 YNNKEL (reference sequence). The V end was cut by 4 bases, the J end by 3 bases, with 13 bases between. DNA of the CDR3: TGTGCCAGCAGCCCCCGGGACTGGATCTACGAGCAGTACTTC. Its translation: CASSPRDWIYEQYF.

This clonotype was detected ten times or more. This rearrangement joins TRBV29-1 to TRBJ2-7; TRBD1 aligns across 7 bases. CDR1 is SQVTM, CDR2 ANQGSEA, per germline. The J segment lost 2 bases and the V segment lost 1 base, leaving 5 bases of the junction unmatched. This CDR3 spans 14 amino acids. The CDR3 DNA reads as TGCAGCGTTGAAGTGGGGGACAGCACCTACGAGCAGTACTTC. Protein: CSVEVGDSTYEQYF.

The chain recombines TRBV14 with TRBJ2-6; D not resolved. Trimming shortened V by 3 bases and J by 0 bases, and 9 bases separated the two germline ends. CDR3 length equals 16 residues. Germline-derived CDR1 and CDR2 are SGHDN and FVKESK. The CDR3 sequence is CASSQRWDSGANVLTF. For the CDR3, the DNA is TGTGCCAGCAGCCAGAGGTGGGACTCTGGGGCCAACGTCCTGACTTTC.

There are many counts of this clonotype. The DNA for the CDR3 is TGTGCCAGCAGTTTAACCGGGACTAGCGGGAGTTACGAGCAGTACTTC. Residues: CASSLTGTSGSYEQYF. This chain uses TRBV27 with TRBJ2-7, with 14 bases fitting TRBD2. The CDR3 extends over 16 amino acids. CDR1 and CDR2 (germline): MNHEY, SMNVEV (reference sequence). The V gene end was trimmed by 2 bases and the J gene end by 4 bases; junction bases not matched to a gene: 4.

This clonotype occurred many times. The CDR3 region has the DNA TGTGCCAGCAGTGATCACAGGGGGCCGAACACTGAAGCTTTCTTT. Its translation is CASSDHRGPNTEAFF. This chain links TRBV6-1 with TRBJ1-1, with 9 bases matching TRBD1. The CDR3 is 15 amino acids. V gave up 3 bases and J gave up 1 base; unmatched junction bases: 3. Looked up from germline, CDR1 is MNHNS and CDR2 is SASEGT.

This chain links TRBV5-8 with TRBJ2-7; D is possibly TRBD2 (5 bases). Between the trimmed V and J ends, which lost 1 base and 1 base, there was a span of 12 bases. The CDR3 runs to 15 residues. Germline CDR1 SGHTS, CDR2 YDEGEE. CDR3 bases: TGTGCCAGCAGCTTGTTTCTTGGCGGGTCCTACGAGCAGTACGTC. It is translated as CASSLFLGGSYEQYV.

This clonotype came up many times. The CDR3 here is CAISESTRGGTYEQYF. The DNA for the CDR3 is TGTGCCATCAGTGAGTCGACGAGGGGGGGAACCTACGAGCAGTACTTC. The chain employs TRBV10-3 and TRBJ2-7; D might be TRBD2 (7 bases). The CDR3 is 16 amino acids. Germline CDR1 and CDR2: ENHRY and SYGVKD. Trimming removed 0 bases from V and 2 bases from J, with 14 bases in between.

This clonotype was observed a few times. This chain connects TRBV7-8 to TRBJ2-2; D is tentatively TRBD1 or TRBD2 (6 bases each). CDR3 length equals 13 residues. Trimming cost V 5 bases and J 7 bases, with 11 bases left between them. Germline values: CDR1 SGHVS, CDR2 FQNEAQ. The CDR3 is CASSEGGIGELFF. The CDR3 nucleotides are TGTGCCAGCAGCGAAGGGGGGATCGGGGAGCTGTTTTTT.

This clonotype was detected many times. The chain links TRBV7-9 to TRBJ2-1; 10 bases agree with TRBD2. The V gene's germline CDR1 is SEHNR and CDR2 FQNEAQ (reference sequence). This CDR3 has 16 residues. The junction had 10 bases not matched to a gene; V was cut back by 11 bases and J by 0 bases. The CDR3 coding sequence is TGTGCCCTCACCGGGACTAGCGCTAGCTCCTACAATGAGCAGTTCTTC. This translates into CALTGTSASSYNEQFF.

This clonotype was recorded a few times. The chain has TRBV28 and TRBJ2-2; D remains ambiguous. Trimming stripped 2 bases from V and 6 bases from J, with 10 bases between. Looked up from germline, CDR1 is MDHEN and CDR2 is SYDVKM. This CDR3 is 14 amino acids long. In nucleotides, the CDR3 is TGTGCCAGCAGTTTACGGTCCCGACCCGGGGAGCTGTTTTTT. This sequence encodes CASSLRSRPGELFF.